Presented here are 19 T cell receptor beta chains from one specimen sequenced in a study of cytomegalovirus exposure and HLA in healthy donors. The primer mix had 60 Vbeta and 13 Jbeta primers. The method was immunoSEQ multiplex PCR; TCRdb's version includes in-frame clones alone and lacks a portion of them. The sample has around 150,000 clones; 88% are singletons. Sequencing was done on a sample of PBMCs. The receptors originated from a woman between 40 and 55 years old in good health and CMV-seronegative.

The V gene is TRBV7-9, the J gene TRBJ1-5; the D gene is possibly TRBD1 (6 bases). The CDR3 has 15 amino acids. Trimming removed 0 bases at V and 6 bases at J, with 12 bases between. Germline V gives CDR1 SEHNR, CDR2 FQNEAQ (reference sequence). The CDR3 is CASSLAPQGTQPQHF. The CDR3 nucleotides are TGTGCCAGCAGCTTAGCCCCACAGGGTACTCAGCCCCAGCATTTT.

The chain combines TRBV7-9 with TRBJ2-5; the D is unclear. CDR1 is SEHNR and CDR2 is FQNEAQ in the germline V gene (reference sequence). V was cut by 3 bases and J by 4 bases, with 9 bases left in between. The CDR3 spans 13 residues. The CDR3 bases are TGTGCCAGCAGCTTGGGTGACTCAGAGACCCAGTACTTC. Protein sequence: CASSLGDSETQYF.

The CDR3 sequence: CASSLAANEKLFF. The CDR3 region has the DNA TGTGCCAGCAGCTTGGCTGCTAATGAAAAACTGTTTTTT. The chain is built from TRBV7-9 and TRBJ1-4; D is unclear. V lost 3 bases to trimming and J lost 3 bases, with 5 bases between them. The CDR3 has 13 residues. Germline CDR1 is SEHNR and CDR2 is FQNEAQ (reference sequence). Together with reference TRBV7-9 and TRBJ1-4, the CDR3 gives the full variable domain: DTGVSQNPRHKITKRGQNVTFRCDPISEHNRLYWYRQTLGQGPEFLTYFQNEAQLEKSRLLSDRFSAERPKGSFSTLEIQRTEQGDSAMYLCASSLAANEKLFFGSGTQLSVL.

J is TRBJ2-7 and V is TRBV4-2; D is possibly TRBD2 (6 bases). The CDR3 contains 16 residues. V lost 0 bases, J lost 4 bases, and 16 bases lay in between. Germline-derived CDR1 and CDR2 are LGHNA and YNFKEQ. The CDR3 protein is CASSQDLASVGYEQYF. CDR3 nucleotides: TGTGCCAGCAGCCAAGATCTGGCTAGCGTGGGTTACGAGCAGTACTTC.

This chain joins TRBV2 and TRBJ2-1, with TRBD2 matching over 9 bases. Trimming at V came to 4 bases and at J to 9 bases, leaving 7 bases not matched to a gene. Germline V gene sequence: CDR1 SNHLY, CDR2 FYNNEI. The CDR3 covers 14 residues. CDR3 in amino acids: CASSVSGSSSEQFF. CDR3 nucleotides: TGTGCCAGCAGTGTTAGCGGGAGTTCCAGTGAGCAGTTCTTC.

The rearrangement links TRBV6-6 to TRBJ2-5, with D perhaps TRBD1 (6 bases). CDR1 MNHNY and CDR2 SVGAGI come from the germline V gene (reference sequence). The CDR3 has 16 residues. The V and J ends lost 9 bases and 2 bases respectively, with 22 bases between them. CDR3 sequence (DNA): TGTGCCAGGGGGTTCCTTACAGGGCCCCTGCAAGAGACCCAGTACTTC. It is translated as CARGFLTGPLQETQYF.

The gene calls are TRBV19 and TRBJ2-5; TRBD2 matches at 13 bases. Per the germline V gene, CDR1 is LNHDA and CDR2 is SQIVND (reference sequence). V lost 1 base, J lost 5 bases, and 10 bases stayed unmatched. The CDR3 runs 18 residues. CDR3 amino acids: CASSIGPGLAGVGETQYF. CDR3 nucleotide sequence: TGTGCCAGTAGTATAGGACCAGGACTAGCGGGAGTAGGGGAGACCCAGTACTTC. The variable domain in full, completed from reference TRBV19 and TRBJ2-5, reads DGGITQSPKYLFRKEGQNVTLSCEQNLNHDAMYWYRQDPGQGLRLIYYSQIVNDFQKGDIAEGYSVSREKKESFPLTVTSAQKNPTAFYLCASSIGPGLAGVGETQYFGPGTRLLVL.

This clone was seen a single time. V is TRBV10-3 and J is TRBJ1-5; 8 nucleotides line up with TRBD1. V shed 10 bases and J 7 bases; nucleotides not matched to a gene: 12. Per germline, CDR1 ENHRY and CDR2 SYGVKD. The CDR3 covers 14 residues. CDR3 amino acids: CATSQDRVGQPQHF. CDR3 nucleotides: TGTGCCACTTCCCAGGACAGGGTAGGACAGCCCCAGCATTTT.

The chain uses TRBV11-3 and TRBJ1-3, with 9 bases lining up with TRBD1. Per the germline V gene, CDR1 is SGHNT and CDR2 is YENEEA. J was trimmed by 4 bases and V by 5 bases; bases with no gene match: 6. There are 15 residues in the CDR3. The CDR3 nucleotides are TGTGCCAGCAGCCCGGACAGGGGCGAAGGAAACACCATATATTTT. Translated, it gives CASSPDRGEGNTIYF.

CDR3 in DNA: TGTGCCAGCAGCGTTTACCGGGACTCCGGGAATGAGCAGTTCTTC. It codes for CASSVYRDSGNEQFF. The rearrangement uses TRBV7-2 and TRBJ2-1; a possible D gene is TRBD2 (6 bases). Trimming shortened V by 5 bases and J by 7 bases, and 18 bases separated the two germline ends. This CDR3 has 15 amino acids. Germline loops: CDR1 SGHTA, CDR2 FQGNSA.

The chain couples TRBV6-1 to TRBJ2-1; 11 bases agree with TRBD1. V trimming: 6 bases; J trimming: 7 bases; junction bases outside the gene matches: 8. This CDR3 comprises 15 residues. The germline V gene encodes CDR1 MNHNS and CDR2 SASEGT. The CDR3 region has the DNA TGTGCCAGCAGCCGTGGACAGGGGGCGGGGAATGAGCAGTTCTTC. Its translation: CASSRGQGAGNEQFF.

The chain uses TRBV30 and TRBJ1-2; no clear D. This CDR3 is built from 13 residues. Germline V gene sequence: CDR1 GTSNPN, CDR2 SVGIG (reference sequence). V was trimmed by 0 bases and J by 1 base, leaving 6 bases between them. For the CDR3, the DNA is TGTGCCTGGAGTGTATATCTTAACTATGGCTACACCTTC. Its translation is CAWSVYLNYGYTF.

The chain recombines TRBV5-4 with TRBJ2-1, with 9 positions matching TRBD2. V lost 4 bases to trimming and J lost 1 base; unmatched junction nucleotides: 6. CDR1 and CDR2 (germline): SGHNT, YYREEE (reference sequence). This CDR3 has 16 amino acids. This CDR3 reads CASSPASGASYNEQFF. CDR3 DNA: TGTGCCAGCAGCCCCGCTAGCGGGGCATCCTACAATGAGCAGTTCTTC.

This chain joins TRBV6-6 and TRBJ1-2, with 7 bases matching TRBD1. This CDR3 is 12 amino acids long. The germline gives CDR1 MNHNY, CDR2 SVGAGI (reference sequence). Unmatched junction bases numbered 7, after V lost 7 bases and J lost 8 bases. The CDR3 DNA reads TGTGCCAGCACCCAGGGGGTGGGCGGCTACACCTTC. This encodes CASTQGVGGYTF.

The chain recombines TRBV5-1 with TRBJ2-5; 10 bases are shared with TRBD1. The ends lost 4 bases at V and 5 bases at J; junction bases unmatched: 8. This CDR3 spans 15 amino acids. CDR1 SGHRS and CDR2 YFSETQ come from the germline V gene. The CDR3 loop is CASSQLTGGFETQYF. Here the CDR3 DNA reads TGCGCCAGCAGCCAGCTGACAGGGGGCTTTGAGACCCAGTACTTC.

The V call is TRBV5-8, the J call TRBJ2-5, with D tentatively TRBD2 (5 bases). The J call is in doubt because the DNA end fits TRBJ2-7 better. The CDR3 has 16 amino acids. The V gene's germline CDR1 is SGHTS and CDR2 YDEGEE. CDR3 coding DNA: TGTGCCAGCAGCCCCTTTGGGGAGCCACCGTCCTACGAGCAGTACTTC. Its translation is CASSPFGEPPSYEQYF.

J is TRBJ1-5 and V is TRBV6-1; D gene unclear. Germline CDR1 is MNHNS and CDR2 is SASEGT. Trimming removed 6 bases from V and 2 bases from J, with 14 bases in between. CDR3 size: 15 residues. The CDR3 loop is CASSLSWGGNQPQHF. The CDR3 nucleotides read TGTGCCAGCAGCCTAAGTTGGGGAGGCAATCAGCCCCAGCATTTT.

This clone was counted only a few times. The sample carries other DNA sequences with the same CDR3. The chain carries TRBV6-5 and TRBJ2-7; 7 nucleotides line up with TRBD1. Looked up from germline, CDR1 is MNHEY and CDR2 is SVGAGI. This CDR3 region has 15 residues. With 0 bases clipped from V and 2 bases from J, the junction kept 4 bases outside the gene matches. In nucleotides, the CDR3 is TGTGCCAGCAGTTACTCGGGGCAGGGGGCCTACGAGCAGTACTTC. Translated, it gives CASSYSGQGAYEQYF.

The genes are TRBV7-2 and TRBJ2-5; possibly TRBD1 for D (7 bases). CDR1 SGHTA and CDR2 FQGNSA come from the germline V gene. The CDR3 spans 12 residues. The V end lost 7 bases, the J end lost 7 bases, and 13 bases lay between the germline ends. This chain's CDR3 is CASTTQGGTQYF. CDR3 DNA: TGTGCCAGCACCACCCAGGGGGGGACCCAGTACTTC. Complete variable domain (other parts from reference TRBV7-2 and TRBJ2-5): GAGVSQSPSNKVTEKGKDVELRCDPISGHTALYWYRQSLGQGLEFLIYFQGNSAPDKSGLPSDRFSAERTGGSVSTLTIQRTQQEDSAVYLCASTTQGGTQYFGPGTRLLVL.